This T cell receptor beta chain was observed in a study of T cells in Graves' hyperthyroidism and ophthalmopathy. Study-wide findings and caveats: A median around 6.4 months before onset, the model predicted ophthalmopathy.

The CDR3 runs 15 residues. Germline V gives CDR1 PRHDT, CDR2 FYEKMQ (reference sequence). V shed 5 bases and J shed 8 bases, with 21 bases lying between them. The source material, RNA transcripts, was used to amplify TCR beta CDR3 regions. TCR CDR3 underwent first-round RT-PCR with the HTBI primer set. TCRdb fed the multiplex PCR reads into MiXCR, producing one record per CDR3 protein. This table has some 300,000 distinct CDR3 sequences, approximately 17% appearing once. Worth noting for this clonotype: Its antigen remains unknown.

Sequenced input: blood. V and J are TRBV13 and TRBJ1-2; D ambiguous. This receptor was obtained from a man aged 25-45 years with Graves' hyperthyroidism. DNA of the CDR3: TGTGCCAGCAGCCTCTCCCTCCGGGCCCTCGAGGGCTACACCTTC. This gives the protein CASSLSLRALEGYTF.